These T cell receptor beta chains were read from a single sample in a study of memory CD4+ T cells and cytomegalovirus serostatus. The repertoire was sequenced with immunoSEQ multiplex PCR; TCRdb's copy has only in-frame clones and lacks some. This sample yields 50,000 or so clones, of which around three quarters are seen a single time; about 1.5% belongs to the top ten. Specimen: memory CD4+ T cells from blood. The origin of the receptors is an adult in good health and CMV-seronegative. The CDR3 runs from the conserved cysteine through the conserved F or W. A D gene is named only where the DNA matches it firmly. Only part of the rows carry a size: once, few, many, or a class if the clone is expanded.

v_call	d_call	clone_size	j_call	cdr3_nt	cdr3_aa
TRBV5-1	.	.	TRBJ2-5	TGCGCCAGCAGCTTGTTCCAGCAAGAGACCCAGTACTTC	CASSLFQQETQYF
TRBV4-3	.	.	TRBJ1-6	TGCGCCAGCAGCCAATTAGGGGGTCTCGATTCACCCCTCCACTTT	CASSQLGGLDSPLHF
TRBV5-6	TRBD1	once	TRBJ1-3	TGTGCCAGCACGGACAGGGGTGGAGACACCATATATTTT	CASTDRGGDTIYF
TRBV28	TRBD2	.	TRBJ2-7	TGTGCCAGCAGTTCTGGTAGCGGGAGGGCCTACGAGCAGTACTTC	CASSSGSGRAYEQYF
TRBV28	TRBD2	.	TRBJ2-1	TGTGCCAGCAGCTATAGCGGGAGTGGCAACAATGAGCAGTTCTTC	CASSYSGSGNNEQFF
TRBV6-6	.	.	TRBJ1-4	TGTGCCAGCAGTTTGGAGGGAAAACTGTTTTTT	CASSLEGKLFF
TRBV5-6	TRBD1	.	TRBJ1-2	TGTGCCAGCAGCTCAGGGGGCGCCTATGGCTACACCTTC	CASSSGGAYGYTF
TRBV6-1	.	.	TRBJ1-5	TGTGCCAGCGAAGGACACATCAATCAGCCCCAGCATTTT	CASEGHINQPQHF
TRBV14	.	.	TRBJ1-2	TGTGCCAGCAGCCACCGAACATTTGTGCCTTTCTATGGCTACACCTTC	CASSHRTFVPFYGYTF
TRBV28	.	.	TRBJ2-7	TGTGCCAGCAGTTTGATTACAAGGGGGATCTACGAGCAGTACTTC	CASSLITRGIYEQYF